These T cell receptor beta chains were read from a single sample in a study of vaccination effects on CD4 cells after COVID-19. Method: immunoSEQ multiplex PCR; TCRdb's copy keeps in-frame clones and lacks some. The sample contains more than 40,000 clones, about three quarters of which appear only once. These TCRs' antigens remain unknown. Specimen: CD4+ T cells from PBMCs cultured without peptide, collected before COVID-19 vaccination. Receptor source: a human donor who had a prior SARS-CoV-2 infection. CDR3s include the opening cysteine and the closing phenylalanine or tryptophan. The D gene is left open where the match is weak. The size field is filled for only some rows; it gives once, few, many or a size class.

D,length,size,V,J,CDR3,DNA
.,15,.,TRBV3-1/TRBV3-2,TRBJ1-1,CASSLEGGVRTEAFF,TGTGCCAGCAGCCTCGAAGGGGGGGTTCGAACTGAAGCTTTCTTT
.,13,.,TRBV18,TRBJ1-1,CASSETVGTEAFF,TGTGCCAGCTCAGAGACTGTTGGGACTGAAGCTTTCTTT
.,15,.,TRBV11-1,TRBJ2-5,CASSHLGGSQETQYF,TGTGCCAGCAGCCACCTGGGGGGAAGCCAAGAGACCCAGTACTTC
.,13,.,TRBV24-1,TRBJ2-7,CATSAPGLREQYF,TGTGCCACCAGTGCCCCGGGGCTTCGGGAGCAGTACTTC
.,13,.,TRBV5-1,TRBJ2-3,CASSLGPTDTQYF,TGCGCCAGCAGCCTAGGGCCCACAGATACGCAGTATTTT
TRBD1,15,.,TRBV7-9,TRBJ2-2,CASSSGTAIDGELFF,TGTGCCAGCAGCTCCGGGACAGCCATTGACGGGGAGCTGTTTTTT
TRBD1,15,.,TRBV18,TRBJ1-5,CASGPTGTSNQPQHF,TGTGCCAGCGGACCGACAGGGACTAGCAATCAGCCCCAGCATTTT
TRBD2,18,.,TRBV7-8,TRBJ2-2,CASSVSGTSVGNTGELFF,TGTGCCAGCAGCGTATCCGGGACTAGCGTGGGGAACACCGGGGAGCTGTTTTTT
.,12,.,TRBV11-2,TRBJ2-3,CASSPDYTVRYF,TGTGCCAGCAGCCCTGACTACACGGTGAGATATTTT
TRBD1,17,.,TRBV9,TRBJ2-2,CASSVARGPQNTGELFF,TGTGCCAGCAGCGTAGCTAGGGGGCCCCAGAACACCGGGGAGCTGTTTTTT
TRBD1,14,.,TRBV7-3,TRBJ1-6,CASSSGTENSPLHF,TGTGCCAGCAGCTCCGGGACAGAGAATTCACCCCTCCACTTT
TRBD2,16,.,TRBV11-3,TRBJ2-2,CASSPPREGTSGELFF,TGTGCCAGCAGCCCCCCGCGGGAGGGCACGTCCGGGGAGCTGTTTTTT
.,14,few,TRBV5-1,TRBJ2-3,CASSLGEHTDTQYF,TGCGCCAGCAGCTTGGGTGAGCACACAGATACGCAGTATTTT
TRBD2,14,.,TRBV30,TRBJ2-3,CAWTSGGATDTQYF,TGTGCCTGGACCTCGGGGGGGGCCACAGATACGCAGTATTTT
.,16,.,TRBV9,TRBJ2-1,CASTAAGHIGYNEQFF,TGTGCCAGCACGGCAGCGGGACACATCGGGTACAATGAGCAGTTCTTC
.,17,.,TRBV2,TRBJ2-5,CASSAGTPTRFQETQYF,TGTGCCAGCAGTGCCGGGACACCAACCCGTTTCCAAGAGACCCAGTACTTC
.,13,.,TRBV11-3,TRBJ2-7,CASSMTVFHEQYF,TGTGCCAGCAGCATGACAGTTTTCCACGAGCAGTACTTC
.,16,.,TRBV6-6,TRBJ1-6,CASSYSWFQDNSPLHF,TGTGCCAGCAGTTATTCTTGGTTCCAGGATAATTCACCCCTCCACTTT
TRBD1,13,.,TRBV18,TRBJ2-7,CASSPPTGDEQYF,TGTGCCAGCTCACCACCCACAGGGGACGAGCAGTACTTC
.,13,.,TRBV7-3,TRBJ2-1,CASSSSSENEQFF,TGTGCCAGCAGCTCCTCTAGCGAGAATGAGCAGTTCTTC
.,15,.,TRBV4-2,TRBJ2-1,CASSQQQGVLDEQFF,TGTGCCAGCAGCCAACAACAGGGTGTGCTCGATGAGCAGTTCTTC
TRBD1,16,.,TRBV4-1,TRBJ2-3,CASSTQRTGGRDTQYF,TGCGCCAGCAGCACCCAAAGGACAGGGGGAAGAGATACGCAGTATTTT
TRBD1,13,.,TRBV10-3,TRBJ2-1,CAINQDRGALMFF,TGTGCCATCAACCAGGACAGGGGGGCCTTAATGTTCTTC
.,16,.,TRBV24-1,TRBJ1-6,CATREGTRIDSSPLHF,TGTGCCACCAGAGAGGGTACCAGAATTGATTCTTCACCCCTCCACTTT
.,15,.,TRBV25-1,TRBJ1-3,CASSVAGSSGNTIYF,TGTGCCAGCAGTGTGGCAGGGAGCTCTGGAAACACCATATATTTT
.,15,.,TRBV13,TRBJ2-7,CASSYQRGQEDRQYF,TGTGCCAGCAGCTACCAAAGGGGTCAGGAAGATCGGCAGTACTTC
TRBD2,15,.,TRBV7-2,TRBJ2-3,CASSLRRGETDTQYF,TGTGCCAGCAGCTTAAGGCGGGGGGAGACAGATACGCAGTATTTT
TRBD2,16,.,TRBV10-3,TRBJ2-5,CAISDPTSGTQETQYF,TGTGCCATCAGTGATCCGACTAGCGGGACCCAAGAGACCCAGTACTTC
TRBD1,16,.,TRBV18,TRBJ1-5,CASSLLRTGYDQPQHF,TGTGCCAGCTCACTTCTTAGGACAGGGTACGACCAGCCCCAGCATTTT
.,11,.,TRBV20-1,TRBJ1-1,CSAYDGLEAFF,TGCAGTGCTTACGACGGACTTGAAGCTTTCTTT
TRBD2,15,.,TRBV18,TRBJ2-5,CASSPRRGSQETQYF,TGTGCCAGCTCACCAAGGCGGGGGTCCCAAGAGACCCAGTACTTC
.,14,.,TRBV7-8,TRBJ2-6,CASSLVPGANVLTF,TGTGCCAGCAGCTTAGTTCCCGGGGCCAACGTCCTGACTTTC
.,15,.,TRBV10-3,TRBJ2-3,CAISESGGITDTQYF,TGTGCCATCAGTGAGTCAGGAGGGATCACAGATACGCAGTATTTT
TRBD1,13,.,TRBV12-5,TRBJ2-1,CASGRDRSNEQFF,TGTGCTAGTGGTCGGGACAGATCCAATGAGCAGTTCTTC
TRBD2,16,.,TRBV9,TRBJ2-1,CASSTGTSGSIDEQFF,TGTGCCAGCAGCACAGGGACTAGCGGGAGTATCGATGAGCAGTTCTTC
.,13,few,TRBV2,TRBJ1-5,CASSGEPGRPQHF,TGTGCCAGCAGTGGGGAGCCTGGGCGGCCCCAGCATTTT
.,14,.,TRBV4-1,TRBJ1-1,CASSQDIENTEAFF,TGCGCCAGCAGCCAAGATATCGAGAACACTGAAGCTTTCTTT
.,14,.,TRBV6-6,TRBJ1-5,CASSQQGSGQPQHF,TGTGCCAGCAGTCAACAGGGATCGGGACAGCCCCAGCATTTT
.,16,.,TRBV5-1,TRBJ2-6,CASSQNTGSGANVLTF,TGCGCCAGCAGCCAGAATACAGGGTCTGGGGCCAACGTCCTGACTTTC
TRBD2,15,.,TRBV7-8,TRBJ2-1,CASSLGTSPYNEQFF,TGTGCCAGCAGCTTAGGGACTAGCCCCTACAATGAGCAGTTCTTC
.,13,.,TRBV5-8,TRBJ2-4,CASSLAPGNIQYF,TGTGCCAGCAGCTTGGCCCCAGGGAACATTCAGTACTTC
TRBD1,15,.,TRBV4-1,TRBJ1-5,CASSWTGYEGQPQHF,TGCGCCAGCAGCTGGACAGGGTATGAGGGTCAGCCCCAGCATTTT
.,14,.,TRBV15,TRBJ1-2,CATSRDLGVNGYTF,TGTGCCACCAGCAGAGATTTGGGAGTCAATGGCTACACCTTC
.,15,.,TRBV6-5,TRBJ2-5,CASSERGTAGETQYF,TGTGCCAGCAGCGAGAGAGGGACAGCGGGGGAGACCCAGTACTTC
.,15,.,TRBV18,TRBJ2-7,CASSPPSGELYEQYF,TGTGCCAGCTCACCACCTAGCGGAGAACTGTACGAGCAGTACTTC
TRBD2,15,.,TRBV19,TRBJ2-1,CASSPRSGSLNEQFF,TGTGCCAGTAGTCCGAGAAGCGGGAGTTTAAATGAGCAGTTCTTC
.,15,once,TRBV24-1,TRBJ2-7,CATSGGTGANYEQYF,TGTGCCACCAGTGGTGGTACGGGCGCTAACTACGAGCAGTACTTC
TRBD1,14,.,TRBV29-1,TRBJ2-7,CSAGGGQGRDEQYF,TGCAGCGCTGGAGGGGGACAGGGTAGAGACGAGCAGTACTTC
.,15,few,TRBV5-1,TRBJ1-1,CASSLTGTTNTEAFF,TGCGCCAGCAGCCTTACAGGGACCACGAACACTGAAGCTTTCTTT
.,17,.,TRBV7-9,TRBJ2-6,CAGRRSRESTGANVLTF,TGTGCCGGGCGGCGGAGCAGGGAATCAACTGGGGCCAACGTCCTGACTTTC